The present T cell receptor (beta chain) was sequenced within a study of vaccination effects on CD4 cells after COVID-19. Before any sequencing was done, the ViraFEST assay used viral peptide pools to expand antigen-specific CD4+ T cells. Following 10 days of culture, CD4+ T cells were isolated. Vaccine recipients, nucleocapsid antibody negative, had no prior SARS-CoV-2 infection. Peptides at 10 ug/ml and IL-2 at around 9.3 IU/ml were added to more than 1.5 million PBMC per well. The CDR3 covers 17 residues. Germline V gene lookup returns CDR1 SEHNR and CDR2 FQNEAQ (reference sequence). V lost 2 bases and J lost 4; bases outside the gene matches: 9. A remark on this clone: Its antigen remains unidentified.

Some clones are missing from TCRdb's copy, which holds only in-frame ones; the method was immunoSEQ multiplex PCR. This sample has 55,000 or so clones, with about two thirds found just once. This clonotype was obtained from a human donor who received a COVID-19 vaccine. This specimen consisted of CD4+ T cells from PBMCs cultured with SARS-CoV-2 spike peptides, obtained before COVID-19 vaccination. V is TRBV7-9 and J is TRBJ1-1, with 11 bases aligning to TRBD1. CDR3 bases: TGTGCCAGCAGCTTAATGGACAGGGGGCAGGGTAGCACTGAAGCTTTCTTT. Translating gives CASSLMDRGQGSTEAFF.